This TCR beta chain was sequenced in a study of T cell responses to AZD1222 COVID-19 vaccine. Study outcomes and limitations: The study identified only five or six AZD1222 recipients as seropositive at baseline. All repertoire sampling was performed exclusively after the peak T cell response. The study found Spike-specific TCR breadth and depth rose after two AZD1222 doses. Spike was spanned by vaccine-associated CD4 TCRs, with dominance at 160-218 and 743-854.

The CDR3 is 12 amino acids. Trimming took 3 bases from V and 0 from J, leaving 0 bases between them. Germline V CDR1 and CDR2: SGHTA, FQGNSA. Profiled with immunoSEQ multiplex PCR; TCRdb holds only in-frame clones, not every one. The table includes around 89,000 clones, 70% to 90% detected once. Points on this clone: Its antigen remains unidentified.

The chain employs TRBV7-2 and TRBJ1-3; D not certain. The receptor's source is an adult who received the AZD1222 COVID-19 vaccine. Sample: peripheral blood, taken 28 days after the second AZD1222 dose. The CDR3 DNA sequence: TGTGCCAGCAGCTTCTCTGGAAACACCATATATTTT. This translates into CASSFSGNTIYF.